This T cell receptor (beta chain) is drawn from a study of metastatic and nonmetastatic thyroid tumors. Findings and limits, study-wide: Reports indicated that malignant thyroid tumors showed significantly higher TCR beta diversity than benign nodules did, in blood and tumor.

Using MiXCR, TCRdb reanalyzed the PCR reads. The sample has tens of thousands of clones; 15% to 20% are singletons. No patient received treatment before thyroid surgery. J lost 6 bases, V lost 3 bases, and 4 bases had no gene match. The germline gives CDR1 MNHNS, CDR2 SASEGT. CDR3 length: 15 amino acids. This clone was seen a few times. Its antigen is unknown. V usage is TRBV6-1 and J usage is TRBJ2-3; 12 bases are shared with TRBD2. Sequenced input: blood. The TCR sequence derives from a female donor with papillary thyroid cancer or a benign thyroid nodule (not recorded which). Some clones in this sample may be carry-over from other donors' samples. CDR3 sequence: CASSETSGSYDTQYF. The CDR3 DNA sequence: TGTGCCAGCAGTGAGACTAGCGGGAGTTATGATACGCAGTATTTT.